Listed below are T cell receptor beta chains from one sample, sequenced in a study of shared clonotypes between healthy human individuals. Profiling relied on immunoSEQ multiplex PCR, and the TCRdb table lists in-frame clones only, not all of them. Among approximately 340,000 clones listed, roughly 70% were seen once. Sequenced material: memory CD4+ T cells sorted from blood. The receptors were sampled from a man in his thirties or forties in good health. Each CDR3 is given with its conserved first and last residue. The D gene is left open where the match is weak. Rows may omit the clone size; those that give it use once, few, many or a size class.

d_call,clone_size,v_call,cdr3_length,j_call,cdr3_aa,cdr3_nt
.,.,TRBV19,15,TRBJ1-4,CASTVTGATNEKLFF,TGTGCCAGTACGGTAACCGGGGCAACTAATGAAAAACTGTTTTTT
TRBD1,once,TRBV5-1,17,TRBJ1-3,CASSLEGQGAAGNTIYF,TGCGCCAGCAGCTTGGAGGGACAGGGGGCAGCTGGAAACACCATATATTTT
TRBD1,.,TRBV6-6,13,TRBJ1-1,CASSDRGATEAFF,TGTGCCAGCAGTGACAGGGGGGCCACTGAAGCTTTCTTT
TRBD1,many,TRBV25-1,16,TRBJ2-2,CASRDGTGEQGGELFF,TGTGCCAGCAGAGACGGGACAGGGGAGCAGGGCGGGGAGCTGTTTTTT
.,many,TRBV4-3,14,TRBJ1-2,CASSQDRISYGYTF,TGCGCCAGCAGCCAAGATCGGATAAGCTATGGCTACACCTTC
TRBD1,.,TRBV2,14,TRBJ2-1,CASRGPGGENEQFF,TGTGCCAGCAGGGGGCCAGGGGGAGAAAATGAGCAGTTCTTC
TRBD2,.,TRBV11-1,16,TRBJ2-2,CASSPQRDSYTGELFF,TGTGCCAGCAGCCCACAGCGGGACTCTTACACCGGGGAGCTGTTTTTT
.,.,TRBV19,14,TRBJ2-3,CASSIRSGEDTQYF,TGTGCCAGTAGTATCAGATCAGGGGAGGATACGCAGTATTTT
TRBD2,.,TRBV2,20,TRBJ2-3,CASRASTGLAAGHATDTQYF,TGTGCCAGCAGAGCCTCAACCGGCCTAGCGGCTGGGCATGCCACAGATACGCAGTATTTT
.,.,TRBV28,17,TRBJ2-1,CASSPLLPGLGDNEQFF,TGTGCCAGCAGTCCTTTACTTCCGGGACTTGGAGACAATGAGCAGTTCTTC
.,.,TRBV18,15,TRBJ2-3,CASSPSAGGTDTQYF,TGTGCCAGCTCACCATCAGCCGGGGGCACAGATACGCAGTATTTT
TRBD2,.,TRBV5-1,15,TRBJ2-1,CASSSGTSGNNEQFF,TGCGCCAGCAGCTCCGGGACTAGCGGGAATAATGAGCAGTTCTTC
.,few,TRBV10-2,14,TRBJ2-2,CASRGGWDTGELFF,TGCGCCAGCAGAGGAGGTTGGGACACCGGGGAGCTGTTTTTT
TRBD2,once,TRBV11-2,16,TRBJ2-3,CASSFGLAGSTDTQYF,TGTGCCAGCAGCTTTGGGCTAGCGGGAAGCACAGATACGCAGTATTTT
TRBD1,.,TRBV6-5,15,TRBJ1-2,CASSADRGRDYGYTF,TGTGCCAGCAGTGCAGACAGGGGACGCGACTATGGCTACACCTTC
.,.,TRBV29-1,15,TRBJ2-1,CSALGGTITYNEQFF,TGCAGCGCCCTCGGTGGGACGATAACCTACAATGAGCAGTTCTTC
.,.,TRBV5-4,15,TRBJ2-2,CASSLGTISRGELFF,TGTGCCAGCAGCCTCGGGACCATATCACGCGGGGAGCTGTTTTTT
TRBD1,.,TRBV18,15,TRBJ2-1,CASSLSTGPSNEQFF,TGTGCCAGCTCACTTTCGACAGGGCCTTCCAATGAGCAGTTCTTC
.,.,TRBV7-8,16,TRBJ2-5,CASSFPPGLNEETQYF,TGTGCCAGCAGCTTCCCTCCGGGGCTCAACGAAGAGACCCAGTACTTC
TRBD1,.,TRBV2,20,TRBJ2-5,CASSRGQGPAGVHPQETQYF,TGTGCCAGCAGCCGCGGACAGGGTCCCGCAGGAGTTCATCCCCAAGAGACCCAGTACTTC
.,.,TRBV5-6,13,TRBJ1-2,CASAPRGGRGYTF,TGTGCCAGCGCTCCGCGCGGGGGACGGGGCTACACCTTC
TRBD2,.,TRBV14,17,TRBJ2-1,CASRRTSGSPVYNEQFF,TGTGCCAGCAGGCGGACTAGCGGGAGCCCCGTTTACAATGAGCAGTTCTTC
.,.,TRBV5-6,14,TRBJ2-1,CASSLPGRGDEQFF,TGTGCCAGCAGCTTACCGGGCCGAGGGGATGAGCAGTTCTTC
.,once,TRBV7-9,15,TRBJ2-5,CASSLVTGTVETQYF,TGTGCCAGCAGCTTAGTTACGGGTACAGTAGAGACCCAGTACTTC
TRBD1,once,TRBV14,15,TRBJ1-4,CASSQLGQDGEKLFF,TGTGCCAGCAGCCAACTGGGACAGGATGGGGAAAAACTGTTTTTT
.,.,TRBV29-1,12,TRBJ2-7,CSASVERSEQYF,TGCAGCGCCTCCGTTGAAAGATCGGAGCAGTACTTC
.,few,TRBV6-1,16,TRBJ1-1,CASSEASTGSGTEAFF,TGTGCCAGCAGTGAAGCTTCTACAGGGTCCGGCACTGAAGCTTTCTTT
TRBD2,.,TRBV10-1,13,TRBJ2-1,CANMAGTSNEQFF,TGCGCCAACATGGCCGGGACTAGCAATGAGCAGTTCTTC
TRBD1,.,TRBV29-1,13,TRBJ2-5,CSVVWTGVETQYF,TGCAGCGTTGTGTGGACAGGGGTAGAGACCCAGTACTTC
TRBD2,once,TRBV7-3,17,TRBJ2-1,CASSLKPLAGADNEQFF,TGTGCCAGCAGCTTAAAGCCTCTGGCGGGAGCTGACAATGAGCAGTTCTTC
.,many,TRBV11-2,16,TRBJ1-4,CASSSKTFLTNEKLFF,TGTGCCAGCAGCTCGAAGACATTTTTAACTAATGAAAAACTGTTTTTT
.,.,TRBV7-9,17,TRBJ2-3,CASSLGSGGSGTDTQYF,TGTGCCAGCAGCTTAGGATCTGGGGGATCGGGCACAGATACGCAGTATTTT
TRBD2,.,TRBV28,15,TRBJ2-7,CASSTRAGDEYEQYF,TGTGCCAGCAGTACGAGAGCGGGAGACGAATACGAGCAGTACTTC
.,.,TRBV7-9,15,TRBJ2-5,CASSLGAGLGETQYF,TGTGCCAGCAGCTTAGGGGCTGGTCTCGGGGAGACCCAGTACTTC
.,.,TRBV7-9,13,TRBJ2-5,CASSLGGRETQYF,TGTGCCAGCAGCTTAGGAGGGCGGGAGACCCAGTACTTC
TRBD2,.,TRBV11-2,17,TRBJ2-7,CASSPGLAGVGSYEQYF,TGTGCCAGCAGCCCCGGACTAGCGGGAGTGGGGTCCTACGAGCAGTACTTC
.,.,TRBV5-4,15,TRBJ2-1,CASSFGRRSYNEQFF,TGTGCCAGCAGCTTTGGCCGTAGATCCTACAATGAGCAGTTCTTC
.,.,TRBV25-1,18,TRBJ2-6,CASSKAQTGQSRANVLTF,TGTGCCAGCAGTAAGGCACAAACTGGACAAAGTCGGGCCAACGTCCTGACTTTC
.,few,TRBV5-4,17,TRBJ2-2,CASSLRTGIGFTGELFF,TGTGCCAGCAGCTTAAGAACAGGAATAGGATTTACCGGGGAGCTGTTTTTT
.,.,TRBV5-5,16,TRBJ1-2,CASSEDLGTVNYGYTF,TGTGCCAGCAGCGAGGACCTCGGGACGGTTAACTATGGCTACACCTTC
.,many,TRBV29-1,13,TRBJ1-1,CSTRVRMNTEAFF,TGCAGCACCCGGGTTAGGATGAACACTGAAGCTTTCTTT
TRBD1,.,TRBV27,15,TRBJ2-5,CASSFLGQGQETQYF,TGTGCCAGCAGTTTCCTGGGACAGGGCCAAGAGACCCAGTACTTC
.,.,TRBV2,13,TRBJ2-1,CASSVFETNEQFF,TGTGCCAGCAGTGTATTCGAGACCAATGAGCAGTTCTTC
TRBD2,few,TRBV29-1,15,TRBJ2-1,CSVEASGRAENEQFF,TGCAGCGTTGAAGCTAGCGGGAGGGCCGAAAATGAGCAGTTCTTC
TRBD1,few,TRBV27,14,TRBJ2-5,CASSPRRQGQTQYF,TGTGCCAGCAGTCCTCGTCGACAGGGGCAGACCCAGTACTTC